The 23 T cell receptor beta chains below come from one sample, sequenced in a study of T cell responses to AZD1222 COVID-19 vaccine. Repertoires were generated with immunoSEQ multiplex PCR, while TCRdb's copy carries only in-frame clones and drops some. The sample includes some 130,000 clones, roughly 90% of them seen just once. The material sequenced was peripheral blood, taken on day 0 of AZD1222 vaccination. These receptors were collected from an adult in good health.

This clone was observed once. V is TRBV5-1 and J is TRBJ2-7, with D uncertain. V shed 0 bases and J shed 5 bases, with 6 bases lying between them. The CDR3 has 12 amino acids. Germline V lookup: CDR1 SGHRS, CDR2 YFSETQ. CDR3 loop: CASSLGWDEQYF. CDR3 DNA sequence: TGCGCCAGCAGCTTGGGGTGGGACGAGCAGTACTTC. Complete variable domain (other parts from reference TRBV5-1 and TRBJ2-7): KAGVTQTPRYLIKTRGQQVTLSCSPISGHRSVSWYQQTPGQGLQFLFEYFSETQRNKGNFPGRFSGRQFSNSRSEMNVSTLELGDSALYLCASSLGWDEQYFGPGTRLTVT.

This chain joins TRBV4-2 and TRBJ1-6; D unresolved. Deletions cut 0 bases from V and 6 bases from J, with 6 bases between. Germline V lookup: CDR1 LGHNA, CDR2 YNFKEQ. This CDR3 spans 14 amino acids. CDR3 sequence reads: CASSQEGSNSPLHF. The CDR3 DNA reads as TGTGCCAGCAGCCAAGAGGGCAGTAATTCACCCCTCCACTTT.

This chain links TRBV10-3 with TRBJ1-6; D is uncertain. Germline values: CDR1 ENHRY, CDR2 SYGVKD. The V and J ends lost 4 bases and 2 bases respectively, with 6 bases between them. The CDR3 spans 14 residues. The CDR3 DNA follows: TGTGCCATCAGTGGGATCGCCTATAATTCACCCCTCCACTTT. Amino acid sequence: CAISGIAYNSPLHF.

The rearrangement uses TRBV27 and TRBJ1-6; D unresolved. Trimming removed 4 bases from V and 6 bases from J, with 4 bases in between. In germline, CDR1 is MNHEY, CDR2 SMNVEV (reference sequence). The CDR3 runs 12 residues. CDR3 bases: TGTGCCAGCAGTTGGGGTAATTCACCCCTCCACTTT. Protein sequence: CASSWGNSPLHF.

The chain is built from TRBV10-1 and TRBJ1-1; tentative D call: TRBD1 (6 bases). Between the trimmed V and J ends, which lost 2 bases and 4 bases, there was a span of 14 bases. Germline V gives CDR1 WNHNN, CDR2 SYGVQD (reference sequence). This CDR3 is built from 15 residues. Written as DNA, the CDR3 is TGCGCCAGCAGTGAGGACCCCGGGGGCTTCACTGAAGCTTTCTTT. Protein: CASSEDPGGFTEAFF.

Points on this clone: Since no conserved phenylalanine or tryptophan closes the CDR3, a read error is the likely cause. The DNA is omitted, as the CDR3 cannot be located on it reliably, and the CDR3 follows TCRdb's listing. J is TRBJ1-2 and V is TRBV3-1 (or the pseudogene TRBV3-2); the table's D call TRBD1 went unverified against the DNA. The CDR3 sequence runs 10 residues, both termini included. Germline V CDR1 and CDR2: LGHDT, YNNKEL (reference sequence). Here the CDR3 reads CASSQETTEY.

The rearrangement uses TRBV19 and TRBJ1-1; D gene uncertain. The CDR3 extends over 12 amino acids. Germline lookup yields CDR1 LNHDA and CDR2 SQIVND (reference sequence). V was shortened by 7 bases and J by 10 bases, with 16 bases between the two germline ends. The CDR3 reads CASKTRGRGAFF. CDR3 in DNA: TGTGCCAGTAAAACAAGAGGACGGGGAGCTTTCTTT.

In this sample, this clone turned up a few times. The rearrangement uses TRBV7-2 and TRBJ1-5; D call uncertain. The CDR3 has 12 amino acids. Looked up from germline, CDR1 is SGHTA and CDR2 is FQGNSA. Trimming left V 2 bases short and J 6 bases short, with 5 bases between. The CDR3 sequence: CASSLQRQPQHF. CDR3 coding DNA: TGTGCCAGCAGCTTACAGCGTCAGCCCCAGCATTTT.

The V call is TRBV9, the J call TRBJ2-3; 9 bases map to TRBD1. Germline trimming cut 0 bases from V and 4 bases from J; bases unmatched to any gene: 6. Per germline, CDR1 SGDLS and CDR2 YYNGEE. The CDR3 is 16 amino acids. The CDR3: CASSVAVQGAADTQYF. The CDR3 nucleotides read TGTGCCAGCAGCGTAGCCGTACAGGGGGCCGCAGATACGCAGTATTTT.

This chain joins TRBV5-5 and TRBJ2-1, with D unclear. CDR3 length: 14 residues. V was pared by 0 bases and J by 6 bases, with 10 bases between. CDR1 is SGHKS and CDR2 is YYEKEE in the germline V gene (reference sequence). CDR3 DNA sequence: TGTGCCAGCAGCTTGGTGGGGATTACCAATGAGCAGTTCTTC. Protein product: CASSLVGITNEQFF.

CDR3 coding DNA: TGTGCCAGGCACACTTGGCCCGGGACTGCAAACCTCAATGAGCAGTTCTTC. Amino acids: CARHTWPGTANLNEQFF. The chain links TRBV19 to TRBJ2-1; the D gene is possibly TRBD2 (6 bases). The CDR3 sequence is 17 residues long. V lost 9 bases and J 6 bases, leaving 27 bases between the germline ends. Germline V CDR1 and CDR2: LNHDA, SQIVND (reference sequence).

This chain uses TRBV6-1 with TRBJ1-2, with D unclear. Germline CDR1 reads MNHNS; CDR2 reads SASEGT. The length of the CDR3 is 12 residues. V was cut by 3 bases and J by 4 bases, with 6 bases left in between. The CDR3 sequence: CASSDNLYGYTF. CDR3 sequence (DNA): TGTGCCAGCAGTGATAACCTCTATGGCTACACCTTC.

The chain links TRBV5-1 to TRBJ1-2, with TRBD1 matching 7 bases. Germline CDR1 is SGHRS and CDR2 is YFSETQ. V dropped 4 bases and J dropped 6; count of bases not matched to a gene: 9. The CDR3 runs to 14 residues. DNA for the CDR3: TGCGCCAGCAGCGCCTGGACAGGAAGGGATGGCTACACCTTC. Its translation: CASSAWTGRDGYTF.

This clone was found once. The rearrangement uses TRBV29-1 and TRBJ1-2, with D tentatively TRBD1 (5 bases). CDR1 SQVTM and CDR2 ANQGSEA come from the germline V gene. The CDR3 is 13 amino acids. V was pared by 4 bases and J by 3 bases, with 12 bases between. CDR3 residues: CSVGGAPDYGYTF. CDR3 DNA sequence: TGCAGCGTTGGGGGCGCCCCAGACTATGGCTACACCTTC.

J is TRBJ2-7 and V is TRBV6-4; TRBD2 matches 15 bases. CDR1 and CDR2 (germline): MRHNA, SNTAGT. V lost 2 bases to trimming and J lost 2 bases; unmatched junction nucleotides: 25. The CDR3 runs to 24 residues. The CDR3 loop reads CASSDRKGLAGGRRRGTKTYEQYF. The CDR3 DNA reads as TGTGCCAGCAGTGACCGAAAGGGACTAGCGGGAGGTCGCCGGCGGGGGACTAAAACCTACGAGCAGTACTTC.

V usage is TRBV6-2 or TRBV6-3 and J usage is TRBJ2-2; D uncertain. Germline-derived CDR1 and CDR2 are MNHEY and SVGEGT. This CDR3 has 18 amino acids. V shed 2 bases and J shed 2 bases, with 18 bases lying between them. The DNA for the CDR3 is TGTGCCAGCAGTTACCCCCAACGCCCGGAAGGTAACACCGGGGAGCTGTTTTTT. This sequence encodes CASSYPQRPEGNTGELFF.

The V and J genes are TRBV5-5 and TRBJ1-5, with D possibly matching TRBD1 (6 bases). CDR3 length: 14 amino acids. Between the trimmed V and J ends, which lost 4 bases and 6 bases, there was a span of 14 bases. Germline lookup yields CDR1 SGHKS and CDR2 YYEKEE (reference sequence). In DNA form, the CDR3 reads TGTGCCAGCAGCGTAGGGGGACTTACTCAGCCCCAGCATTTT. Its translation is CASSVGGLTQPQHF.

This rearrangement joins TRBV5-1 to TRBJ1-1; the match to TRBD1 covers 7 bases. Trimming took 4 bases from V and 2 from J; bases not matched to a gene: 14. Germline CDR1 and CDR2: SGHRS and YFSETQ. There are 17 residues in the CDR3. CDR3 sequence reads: CASSPGPGQRGNTEAFF. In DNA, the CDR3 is TGCGCCAGCAGCCCCGGCCCGGGACAGAGGGGAAACACTGAAGCTTTCTTT.

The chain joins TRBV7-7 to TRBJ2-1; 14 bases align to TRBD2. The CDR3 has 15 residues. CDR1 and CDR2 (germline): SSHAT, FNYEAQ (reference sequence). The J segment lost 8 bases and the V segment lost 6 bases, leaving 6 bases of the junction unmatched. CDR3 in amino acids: CASSEGLAGVHEQFF. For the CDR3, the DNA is TGTGCCAGCAGTGAGGGACTAGCGGGAGTGCATGAGCAGTTCTTC.

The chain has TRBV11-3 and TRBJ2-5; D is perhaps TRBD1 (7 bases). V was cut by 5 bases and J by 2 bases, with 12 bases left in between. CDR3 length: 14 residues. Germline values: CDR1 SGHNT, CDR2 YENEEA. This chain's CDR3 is CASSPGGQQETQYF. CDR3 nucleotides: TGTGCCAGCAGCCCCGGGGGACAGCAAGAGACCCAGTACTTC.

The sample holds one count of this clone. The CDR3 region has the DNA TGTGCCAGCAGCCCCGGGGAACAGATGAACTATGGCTACACCTTC. Protein: CASSPGEQMNYGYTF. The J gene is TRBJ1-2, the V gene TRBV9; no clear D. Deletions cut 4 bases from V and 2 bases from J, with 15 bases between. The germline gives CDR1 SGDLS, CDR2 YYNGEE. The CDR3 is made up of 15 amino acids.

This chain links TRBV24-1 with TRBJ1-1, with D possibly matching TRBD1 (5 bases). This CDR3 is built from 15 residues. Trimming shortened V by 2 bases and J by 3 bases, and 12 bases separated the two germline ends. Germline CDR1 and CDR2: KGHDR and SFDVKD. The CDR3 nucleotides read TGTGCCACCAGTGATTCAAGAGGGGTTGACACTGAAGCTTTCTTT. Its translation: CATSDSRGVDTEAFF.

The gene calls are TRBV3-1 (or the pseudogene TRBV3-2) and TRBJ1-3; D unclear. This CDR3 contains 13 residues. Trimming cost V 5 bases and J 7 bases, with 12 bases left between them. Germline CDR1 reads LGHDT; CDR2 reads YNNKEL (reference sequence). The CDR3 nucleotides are TGTGCCAGCAGCATACGAGGTCAGAACACCATATATTTT. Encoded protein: CASSIRGQNTIYF.